The subject of this entry is one TCR beta chain. This sample was taken from a study of control samples from healthy donors and cancer patients. TCRdb's copy holds only in-frame clones and misses some; the assay was immunoSEQ multiplex PCR. The data contain over 150,000 clones, approximately 94% of them singletons. CDR1 is SGHRS, CDR2 YFSETQ, per germline. V lost 4 bases to trimming and J lost 5 bases, with 15 bases between them. The CDR3 contains 15 residues. This chain uses TRBV5-1 with TRBJ2-2; the D call may be TRBD1 or TRBD2 (5 bases each). The specimen was blood. The TCR originated in a woman aged 18-29 years in good health. For the CDR3, the DNA is TGCGCCAGCAGCCAATCTACCAGGGAGACCGGGGAGCTGTTTTTT. It is translated as CASSQSTRETGELFF. The complete variable domain, with remaining parts taken from reference TRBV5-1 and TRBJ2-2, reads KAGVTQTPRYLIKTRGQQVTLSCSPISGHRSVSWYQQTPGQGLQFLFEYFSETQRNKGNFPGRFSGRQFSNSRSEMNVSTLELGDSALYLCASSQSTRETGELFFGEGSRLTVL.